These 5 T cell receptor beta chains were all obtained from the same sample, sequenced in a study of liver allograft versus peripheral blood T cells. Study-level background: The authors compared T cell receptor repertoires in transplanted livers with recipients' peripheral blood repertoires.

TCRdb processed the reads anew with MiXCR; each CDR3 protein has one entry. Among about 3,800 distinct CDR3 sequences, 11% to 15% were seen once, and the ten largest hold roughly 11%. Source of these receptors: a human patient who had a liver transplant. Some T cells may trace back to the graft donor.

Comments on this clonotype: Because the CDR3's place on the DNA is in doubt, the DNA is left out and the CDR3 is given as listed by TCRdb. The gene calls are TRBV6-5 and TRBJ1-5. Ends included, the CDR3 has 24 residues. The germline V gene encodes CDR1 MNHEY and CDR2 SVGAGI. CDR3 amino acids: CASSHGLEAYEQYFGPGSNQPQHF.

By share, this clonotype counts as medium-sized (0.01 to 0.1%). V and J are TRBV27 and TRBJ2-2, with 12 bases matching TRBD2. The germline V gene has CDR1 MNHEY and CDR2 SMNVEV (reference sequence). This CDR3 comprises 16 residues. V gave up 1 base and J gave up 6 bases; unmatched junction bases: 3. The CDR3 spells CASSLYGLAGPGELFF. The CDR3 DNA sequence: TGTGCCAGCAGTTTATACGGACTAGCGGGACCCGGGGAGCTGTTTTTT.

This clonotype is medium-sized within its sample. The chain has TRBV24-1 and TRBJ1-6; D ambiguous. This CDR3 is 18 amino acids long. The V end was cut by 0 bases, the J end by 0 bases, with 11 bases between. Per the germline V gene, CDR1 is KGHDR and CDR2 is SFDVKD. The CDR3 reads CATSDLSQPSSYNSPLHF. The CDR3 DNA follows: TGTGCCACCAGTGATTTGAGCCAACCGAGCTCCTATAATTCACCCCTCCACTTT.

The chain is built from TRBV2 and TRBJ2-2; TRBD1 agrees at 9 bases. This CDR3 spans 14 amino acids. The germline V gene encodes CDR1 SNHLY and CDR2 FYNNEI. V lost 7 bases, J lost 3 bases, and 3 bases stayed unmatched. The DNA for the CDR3 is TGTGCCAGCAAGGACAGGGGATACACCGGGGAGCTGTTTTTT. This translates into CASKDRGYTGELFF.

By share of the sample, this clonotype is medium-sized. The genes are TRBV28 and TRBJ2-1, with 8 bases aligning to TRBD2. With V trimmed by 2 bases and J by 13 bases, 1 base remained unmatched. Germline CDR1 reads MDHEN; CDR2 reads SYDVKM. The CDR3 has 11 residues. The CDR3 DNA reads as TGTGCCAGCAGTTTAGGACTAGCCCAGTTCTTC. Protein: CASSLGLAQFF.